One TCR beta chain is described in this entry. Its specificity is not known. The use of a sample-barcoded 5' primer and a J-beta primer mix characterized a second PCR of roughly 7 to 12 cycles. MiXCR, run by TCRdb on the 5' RACE reads, gives a single entry per CDR3 protein. This sample has about 680,000 distinct CDR3 sequences, with 49% found just once. The CDR3 contains 15 residues. CDR1 is GTSNPN and CDR2 is SVGIG in the germline V gene (reference sequence). With 2 bases clipped from V and 2 bases from J, the junction kept 8 bases outside the gene matches. The entry originates in a study of blood T cells in healthy people across ages. Study results and caveats: It was held that diversity estimates obtained from one million T cells represented underestimates.

The people who gave samples were healthy Caucasians from Russia, aged roughly 6 to 90. Sequences were obtained from blood. The sequence derives from a woman aged 60-75 years in good health. The chain uses TRBV30 and TRBJ1-2, with 7 bases fitting TRBD1. CDR3 loop: CAWSSHRRGNYGYTF. Written as DNA, the CDR3 is TGTGCCTGGAGTTCCCACCGCAGGGGGAACTATGGCTACACCTTC.